This T cell receptor (beta chain) was retrieved from a study of blood T cell repertoires in COVID-19. This CDR3 contains 16 residues. Per germline, CDR1 LGHNA and CDR2 YNFKEQ. V was cut by 0 bases and J by 6 bases, with 14 bases left in between. Assay: immunoSEQ multiplex PCR; the TCRdb copy retains only in-frame clones and omits some. This sample carries about 140,000 clones, roughly 76% of them seen once, and the ten largest clones take roughly 9%. The TCR comes from a woman aged 45-65 years with active or convalescent COVID-19. The sample was peripheral blood. V and J are TRBV4-2 and TRBJ1-4; D gene uncertain. The DNA for the CDR3 is TGTGCCAGCAGCCAAGATCTAAGTATTTCCCATGAAAAACTGTTTTTT. Its translation: CASSQDLSISHEKLFF.